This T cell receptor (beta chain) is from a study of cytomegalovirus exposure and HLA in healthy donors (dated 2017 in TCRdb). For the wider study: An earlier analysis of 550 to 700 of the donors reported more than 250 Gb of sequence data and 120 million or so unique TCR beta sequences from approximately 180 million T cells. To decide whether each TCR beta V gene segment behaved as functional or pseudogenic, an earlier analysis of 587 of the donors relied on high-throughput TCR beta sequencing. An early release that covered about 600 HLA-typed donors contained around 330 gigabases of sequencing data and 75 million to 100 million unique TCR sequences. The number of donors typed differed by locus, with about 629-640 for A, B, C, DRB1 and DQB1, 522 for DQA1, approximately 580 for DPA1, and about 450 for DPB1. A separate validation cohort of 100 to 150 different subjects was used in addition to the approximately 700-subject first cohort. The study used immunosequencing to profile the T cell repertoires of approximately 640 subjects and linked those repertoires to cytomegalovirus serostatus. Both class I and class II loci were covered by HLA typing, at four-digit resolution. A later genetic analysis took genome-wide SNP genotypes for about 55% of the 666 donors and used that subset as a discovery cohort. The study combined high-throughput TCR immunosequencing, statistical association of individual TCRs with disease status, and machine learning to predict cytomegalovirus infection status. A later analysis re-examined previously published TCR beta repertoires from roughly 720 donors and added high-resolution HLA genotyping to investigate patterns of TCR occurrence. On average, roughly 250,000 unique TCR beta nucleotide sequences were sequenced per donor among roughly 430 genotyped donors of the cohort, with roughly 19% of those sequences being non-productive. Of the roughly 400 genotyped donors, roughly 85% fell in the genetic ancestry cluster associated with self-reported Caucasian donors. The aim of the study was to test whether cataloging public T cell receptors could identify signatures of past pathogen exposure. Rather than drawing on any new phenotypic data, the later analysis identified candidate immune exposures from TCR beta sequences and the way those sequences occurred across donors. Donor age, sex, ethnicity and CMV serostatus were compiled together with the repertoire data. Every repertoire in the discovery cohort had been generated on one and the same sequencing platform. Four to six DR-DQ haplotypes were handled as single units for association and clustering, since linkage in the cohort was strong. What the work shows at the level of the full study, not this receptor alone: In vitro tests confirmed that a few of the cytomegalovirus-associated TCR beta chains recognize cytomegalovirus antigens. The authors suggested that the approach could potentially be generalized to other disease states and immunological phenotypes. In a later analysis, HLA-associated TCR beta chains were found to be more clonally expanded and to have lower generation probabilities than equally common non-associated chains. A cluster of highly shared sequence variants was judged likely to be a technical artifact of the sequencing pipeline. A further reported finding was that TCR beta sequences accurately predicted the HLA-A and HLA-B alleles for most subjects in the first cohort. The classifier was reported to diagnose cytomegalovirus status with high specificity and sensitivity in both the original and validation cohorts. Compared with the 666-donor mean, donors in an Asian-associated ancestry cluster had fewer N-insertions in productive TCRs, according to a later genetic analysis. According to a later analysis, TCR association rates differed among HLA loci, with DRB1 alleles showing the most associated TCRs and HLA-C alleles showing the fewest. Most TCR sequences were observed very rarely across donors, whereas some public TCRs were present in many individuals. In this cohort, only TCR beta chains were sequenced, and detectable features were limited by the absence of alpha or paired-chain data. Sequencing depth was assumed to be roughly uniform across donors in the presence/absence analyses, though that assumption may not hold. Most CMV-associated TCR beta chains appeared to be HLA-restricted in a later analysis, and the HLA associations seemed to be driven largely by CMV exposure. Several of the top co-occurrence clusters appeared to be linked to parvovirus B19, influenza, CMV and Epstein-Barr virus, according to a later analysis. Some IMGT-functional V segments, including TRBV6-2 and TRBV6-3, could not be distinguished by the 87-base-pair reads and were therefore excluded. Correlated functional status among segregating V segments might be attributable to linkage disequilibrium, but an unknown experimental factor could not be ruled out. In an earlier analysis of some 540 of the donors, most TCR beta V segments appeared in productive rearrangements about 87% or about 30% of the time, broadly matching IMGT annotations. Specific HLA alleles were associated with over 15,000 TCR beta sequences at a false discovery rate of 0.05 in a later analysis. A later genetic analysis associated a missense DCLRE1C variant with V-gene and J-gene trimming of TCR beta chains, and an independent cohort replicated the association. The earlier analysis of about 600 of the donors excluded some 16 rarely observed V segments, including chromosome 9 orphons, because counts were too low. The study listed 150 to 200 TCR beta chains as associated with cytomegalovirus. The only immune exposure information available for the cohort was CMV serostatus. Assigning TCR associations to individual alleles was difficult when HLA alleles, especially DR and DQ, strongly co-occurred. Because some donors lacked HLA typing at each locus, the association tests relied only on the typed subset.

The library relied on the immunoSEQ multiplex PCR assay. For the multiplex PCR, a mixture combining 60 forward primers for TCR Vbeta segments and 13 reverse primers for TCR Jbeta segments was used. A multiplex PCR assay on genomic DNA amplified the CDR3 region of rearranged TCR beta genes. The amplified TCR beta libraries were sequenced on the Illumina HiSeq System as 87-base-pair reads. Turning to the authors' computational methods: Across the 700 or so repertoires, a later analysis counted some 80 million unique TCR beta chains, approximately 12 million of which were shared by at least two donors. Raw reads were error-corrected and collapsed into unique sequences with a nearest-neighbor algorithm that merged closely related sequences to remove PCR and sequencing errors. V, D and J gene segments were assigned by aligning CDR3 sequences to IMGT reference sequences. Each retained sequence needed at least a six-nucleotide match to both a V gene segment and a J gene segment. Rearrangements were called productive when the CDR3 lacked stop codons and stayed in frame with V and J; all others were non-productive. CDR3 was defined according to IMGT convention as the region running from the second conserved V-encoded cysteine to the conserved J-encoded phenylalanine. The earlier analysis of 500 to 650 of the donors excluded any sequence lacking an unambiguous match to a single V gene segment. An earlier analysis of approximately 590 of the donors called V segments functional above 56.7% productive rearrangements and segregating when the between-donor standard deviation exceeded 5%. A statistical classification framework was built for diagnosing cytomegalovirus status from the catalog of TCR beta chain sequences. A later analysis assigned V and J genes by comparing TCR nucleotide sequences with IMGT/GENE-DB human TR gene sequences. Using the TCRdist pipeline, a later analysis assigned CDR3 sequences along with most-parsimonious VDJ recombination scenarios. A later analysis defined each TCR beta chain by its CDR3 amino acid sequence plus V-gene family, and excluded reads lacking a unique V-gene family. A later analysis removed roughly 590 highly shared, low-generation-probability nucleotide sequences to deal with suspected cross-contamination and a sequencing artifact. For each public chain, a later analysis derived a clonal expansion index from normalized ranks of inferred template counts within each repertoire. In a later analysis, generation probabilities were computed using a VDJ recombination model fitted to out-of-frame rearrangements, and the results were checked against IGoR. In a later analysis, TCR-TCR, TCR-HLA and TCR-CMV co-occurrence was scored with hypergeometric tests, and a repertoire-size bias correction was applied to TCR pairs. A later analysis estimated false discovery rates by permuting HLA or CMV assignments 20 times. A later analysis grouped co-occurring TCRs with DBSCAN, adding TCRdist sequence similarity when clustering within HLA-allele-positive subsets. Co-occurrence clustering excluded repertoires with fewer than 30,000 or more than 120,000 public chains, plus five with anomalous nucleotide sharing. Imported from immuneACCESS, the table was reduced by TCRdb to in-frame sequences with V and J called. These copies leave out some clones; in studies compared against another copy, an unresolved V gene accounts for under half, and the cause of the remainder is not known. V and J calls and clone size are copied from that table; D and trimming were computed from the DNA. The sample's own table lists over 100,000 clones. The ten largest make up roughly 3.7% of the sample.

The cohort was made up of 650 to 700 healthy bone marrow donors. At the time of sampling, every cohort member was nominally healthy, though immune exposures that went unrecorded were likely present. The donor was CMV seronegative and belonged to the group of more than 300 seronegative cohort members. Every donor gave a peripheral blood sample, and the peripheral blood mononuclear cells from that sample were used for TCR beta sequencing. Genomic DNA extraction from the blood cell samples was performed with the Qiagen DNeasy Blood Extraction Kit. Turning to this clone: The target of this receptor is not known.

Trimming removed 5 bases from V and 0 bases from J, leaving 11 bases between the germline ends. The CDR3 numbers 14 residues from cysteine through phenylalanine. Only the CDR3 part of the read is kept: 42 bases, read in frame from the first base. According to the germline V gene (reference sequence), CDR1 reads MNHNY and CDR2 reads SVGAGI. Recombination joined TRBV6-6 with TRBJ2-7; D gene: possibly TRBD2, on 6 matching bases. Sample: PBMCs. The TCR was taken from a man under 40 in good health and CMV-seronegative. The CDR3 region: CASSRDSFSYEQYF. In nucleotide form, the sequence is TGTGCCAGCAGTAGGGACTCCTTCTCCTACGAGCAGTACTTC.